In this sample, the clone carrying this T cell receptor beta chain turned up a few times. The antigen is not known. TCRdb passed the 5' RACE reads through MiXCR, listing each CDR3 protein once. The sample consists of approximately 150,000 distinct CDR3 sequences, under 35% of them appearing once. These data are taken from a study of CD8 T cells in ankylosing spondylitis. The study's findings and limits: Blood from ankylosing spondylitis patients appeared to carry a characteristic eight-variant TCR beta motif. Reports say disease-linked clones showed up significantly more in matched ankylosing spondylitis synovial fluid.

The CDR3 covers 12 residues. CDR1 is DFQATT, CDR2 SNEGSKA, per germline (reference sequence). With 8 bases clipped from V and 8 bases from J, the junction kept 9 bases outside the gene matches. The chain couples TRBV20-1 to TRBJ1-2, with 9 bases aligning to TRBD1. The sample comprised synovial fluid, either unsorted or a sorted T cell fraction (not recorded which). The clonotype comes from a male donor with ankylosing spondylitis. CDR3 sequence: CSPGTGQDGYTF. The CDR3 region has the DNA TGCAGTCCCGGGACAGGGCAGGACGGCTACACCTTC.